The rows below give T cell receptor beta chains drawn from one sample of a study of lymphopenia after photon versus proton radiotherapy. Profiling relied on immunoSEQ multiplex PCR, and the TCRdb table lists in-frame clones only, not all of them. This sample has 50,000 to 70,000 clones, with around 87% found just once. Sequenced material: peripheral blood, taken from a patient treated with proton-based radiotherapy. The source of these receptors is an elderly man with esophageal cancer. CDR3s include the opening cysteine and the closing phenylalanine or tryptophan. D genes are given only for firm matches. Not every row has a clone size; where given, it reads once, few, many or a size class.

-,TRBJ1-5,TRBV6-1,-,TGTGCCAGCAGTGAAGGAACGGGGTATCAGCCCCAGCATTTT,CASSEGTGYQPQHF
TRBD2,TRBJ2-1,TRBV11-2,once,TGTGCCAGCAGCCCACTAGCGGGACCCTACAATGAGCAGTTCTTC,CASSPLAGPYNEQFF
TRBD2,TRBJ2-2,TRBV7-6,-,TGTGCCAGCAGCCCGAGGACTAGCGCGAACACCGGGGAGCTGTTTTTT,CASSPRTSANTGELFF
-,TRBJ2-7,TRBV11-2,-,TGTGCCAGCAGCAGCATCCGGGGGAGCTCCTACGAGCAGTACTTC,CASSSIRGSSYEQYF
TRBD1,TRBJ1-2,TRBV5-6,-,TGTGCCAGCAGACGAAGAACAGGGGGCGGCTACACCTTC,CASRRRTGGGYTF
-,TRBJ1-1,TRBV19,-,TGTGCCAGTAGTATATCAGGGGCCACTGAAGCTTTCTTT,CASSISGATEAFF
TRBD2,TRBJ2-5,TRBV15,-,TGTGCCACCAGCATGGGGGGGAACCAAGAGACCCAGTACTTC,CATSMGGNQETQYF
-,TRBJ2-1,TRBV19,once,TGTGCCAGTAGTATAAATTTAGGTTTAGCGGACCGCTCCTACAATGAGCAGTTCTTC,CASSINLGLADRSYNEQFF
-,TRBJ2-7,TRBV9,-,TGTGCCAGCAGCGAACCCCTCGACAGGTCCTACGAGCAGTACTTC,CASSEPLDRSYEQYF
-,TRBJ2-1,TRBV18,-,TGTGCCAGCTCACCACCGGGTTACTCCTACAATGAGCAGTTCTTC,CASSPPGYSYNEQFF
-,TRBJ2-3,TRBV29-1,-,TGCAGCCCCCAGACCCTGAGCACAGATACGCAGTATTTT,CSPQTLSTDTQYF
TRBD2,TRBJ2-1,TRBV5-4,-,TGTGCCAGCAGCTCCGTGGGCGGGAGGACCTACAATGAGCAGTTCTTC,CASSSVGGRTYNEQFF
-,TRBJ2-5,TRBV20-1,-,TGCAGTGCTAGGTTCTTGGAGACCCAGTACTTC,CSARFLETQYF
-,TRBJ2-7,TRBV27,-,TGTGCCAGCAGCAGCATCCGGGAAACGTACGAGCAGTACTTC,CASSSIRETYEQYF
-,TRBJ1-1,TRBV6-6,-,TGTGCCAGCAGTCAGGCGGTTGGCACTGAAGCTTTCTTT,CASSQAVGTEAFF
-,TRBJ1-3,TRBV7-3,-,TGTGCCAGCAGCTTAAACATCGGCTCTGGAAACACCATATATTTT,CASSLNIGSGNTIYF
-,TRBJ1-3,TRBV25-1,-,TGTGCCAGCAGTGAATTTGAGGGCTCTGGAAACACCATATATTTT,CASSEFEGSGNTIYF
TRBD1,TRBJ2-7,TRBV5-4,-,TGTGCCAGCAGCCACCCGGACAGGGCCGAGCAGTACTTC,CASSHPDRAEQYF
TRBD2,TRBJ2-7,TRBV12-5,-,TGTGCTAGTGGTTCCTCGAGACTAGCGGGGAACGAGCAGTACTTC,CASGSSRLAGNEQYF
-,TRBJ2-1,TRBV21-1,once,TGTGCCAGCCCTGCTCTAGCGACTCCCTCCTACAATGAGCAGTTCTTC,CASPALATPSYNEQFF
TRBD1,TRBJ1-2,TRBV7-8,-,TGTGCCAGCAGCTTAGCACGGACAGGGAGCTATGGCTACACCTTC,CASSLARTGSYGYTF
-,TRBJ2-3,TRBV19,once,TGTGCCAGTAGTGTGTTTCCGGGACCACATGGGGATACGCAGTATTTT,CASSVFPGPHGDTQYF
-,TRBJ2-5,TRBV7-3,-,TGTGCCAGCAGCTTACGGGGGGCCCCACAAGAGACCCAGTACTTC,CASSLRGAPQETQYF
-,TRBJ2-5,TRBV2,once,TGTGCCAGCAGTGAATCCAGGGAGTTCCAGTACTTC,CASSESREFQYF
TRBD2,TRBJ2-1,TRBV15,-,TGTGCCACCAGCATAGGGACTAGCGGGGGAAGAGGCCATGAGCAGTTCTTC,CATSIGTSGGRGHEQFF
-,TRBJ2-7,TRBV10-3,-,TGTGCCATTCTTGGGCCAACCTACGAGCAGTACTTC,CAILGPTYEQYF
-,TRBJ1-5,TRBV6-6,-,TGTGCCAGCAGTTACCCTGGAACTAGCAATCAGCCCCAGCATTTT,CASSYPGTSNQPQHF
-,TRBJ1-2,TRBV7-2,-,TGTGCCAGCAGCTTAGCCGTCGGCACCTATGGCTACACCTTC,CASSLAVGTYGYTF
TRBD1,TRBJ1-2,TRBV7-3,-,TGTGCCAGCAGCTCAACGGGACAGAGAGCTAACTATGGCTACACCTTC,CASSSTGQRANYGYTF
-,TRBJ1-2,TRBV29-1,-,TGCAGCGTTGAACAGATATCTATCTATGGCTACACCTTC,CSVEQISIYGYTF
-,TRBJ2-3,TRBV6-1,few,TGTGCCAGCAAACGGCGTGGGCTGAGCACAGATACGCAGTATTTT,CASKRRGLSTDTQYF
-,TRBJ1-2,TRBV27,-,TGTGCCAGCAGTTTTCGGGGTTCCAACTATGGCTACACCTTC,CASSFRGSNYGYTF
TRBD1,TRBJ2-5,TRBV5-1,-,TGCGCCAGCAGCCCCGGGACAGAGTACCAAGAGACCCAGTACTTC,CASSPGTEYQETQYF
-,TRBJ1-4,TRBV5-1,-,TGCGCCAGCAGCTTGACGTCAGGCGGTGAAAAACTGTTTTTT,CASSLTSGGEKLFF
-,TRBJ2-7,TRBV5-4,few,TGTGCCAGCAGCTTTAAGGGCAGCTACGAGCAGTACTTC,CASSFKGSYEQYF
-,TRBJ1-4,TRBV6-1,-,TGTGCCAGCAATACGCTTGGCAGGGGTGAGGAAAAACTGTTTTTT,CASNTLGRGEEKLFF
TRBD1,TRBJ1-4,TRBV9,-,TGTGCCAGCAGCGGCAGATTACAGGGGTCGAGGGGTGAAAAACTGTTTTTT,CASSGRLQGSRGEKLFF
-,TRBJ2-5,TRBV9,-,TGTGCCAGCAGCGTAGGGGTCTGGGGTCAAGAGACCCAGTACTTC,CASSVGVWGQETQYF
-,TRBJ1-5,TRBV6-9,once,TGTGCCAGCAGACCCACTAGGATTAGCAATCAGCCCCAGCATTTT,CASRPTRISNQPQHF
TRBD2,TRBJ2-5,TRBV6-5,-,TGTGCCAGCAGTCTAGCGGGGGGTATCGCGGAGACCCAGTACTTC,CASSLAGGIAETQYF
-,TRBJ2-1,TRBV18,-,TGTGCCAGCTCACCACCTAACCAGGGAGGAAATGAGCAGTTCTTC,CASSPPNQGGNEQFF
-,TRBJ1-1,TRBV5-4,few,TGTGCCAGCAGCCGGGACGGGATGAACACTGAAGCTTTCTTT,CASSRDGMNTEAFF
-,TRBJ1-6,TRBV5-1,once,TGCGCCAGCAGCCTAGAAACCCCCGGCCATAATTCACCCCTCCACTTT,CASSLETPGHNSPLHF
-,TRBJ1-1,TRBV7-8,-,TGTGCCAGCAGCTTAAGTTCCGTGGGGGTGAACACTGAAGCTTTCTTT,CASSLSSVGVNTEAFF
TRBD1,TRBJ1-1,TRBV7-3,-,TGTGCCAGCAGCTTAAGAGCGAGACAGGGGGAGGGGACTGAAGCTTTCTTT,CASSLRARQGEGTEAFF
-,TRBJ2-3,TRBV5-4,-,TGTGCCAGCAGCTTGGCAGGCCCAGATACGCAGTATTTT,CASSLAGPDTQYF
-,TRBJ2-7,TRBV30,-,TGTGCCTGGAGCGTAAGGCCCCTGGATTGGGGCTCCTACGAGCAGTACTTC,CAWSVRPLDWGSYEQYF
TRBD1,TRBJ2-5,TRBV5-6,-,TGTGCCAGCAGCCCGGGACAGGGGGCAGGAGAGACCCAGTACTTC,CASSPGQGAGETQYF
-,TRBJ2-1,TRBV7-7,-,TGTGCTAGCAGCTTGGGGCTCGGTAACAATGAGCAGTTCTTC,CASSLGLGNNEQFF
TRBD1,TRBJ2-2,TRBV7-2,-,TGTGCCAGCAGCTTAATGGGGACAGGGGTTCCCGGGGAGCTGTTTTTT,CASSLMGTGVPGELFF
-,TRBJ1-2,TRBV27,once,TGTGCCAGCAGTTTACGGGGGGCGTCCTATGGCTACACCTTC,CASSLRGASYGYTF
-,TRBJ1-3,TRBV4-3,-,TGCGCCAGCAGCCAAGATCGGGGCAGCCGCTCTGGAAACACCATATATTTT,CASSQDRGSRSGNTIYF